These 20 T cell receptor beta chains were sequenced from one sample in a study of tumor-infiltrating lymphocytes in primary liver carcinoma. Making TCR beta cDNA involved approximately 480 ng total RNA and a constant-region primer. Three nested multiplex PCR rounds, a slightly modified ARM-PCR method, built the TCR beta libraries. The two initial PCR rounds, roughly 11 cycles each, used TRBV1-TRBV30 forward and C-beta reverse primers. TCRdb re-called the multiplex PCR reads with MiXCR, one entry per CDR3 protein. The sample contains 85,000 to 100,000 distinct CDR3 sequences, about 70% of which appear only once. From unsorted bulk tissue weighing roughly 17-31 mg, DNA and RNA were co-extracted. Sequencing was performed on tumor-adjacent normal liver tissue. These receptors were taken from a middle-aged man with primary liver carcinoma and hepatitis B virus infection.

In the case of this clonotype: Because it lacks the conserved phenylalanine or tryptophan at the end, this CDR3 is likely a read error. CDR3 sequence reads: CASSLRDNNEQYI. As DNA, the CDR3 is TGTGCCAGCAGCCTCCGGGACAACAATGAGCAGTACATC. The V gene is TRBV11-1, the J gene TRBJ2-1; D is possibly TRBD1 (6 bases). The DNA end is more similar to TRBJ2-7, so the J call may be wrong. The CDR3 is 13 residues long. Germline values: CDR1 SGHAT, CDR2 FQDESV (reference sequence).

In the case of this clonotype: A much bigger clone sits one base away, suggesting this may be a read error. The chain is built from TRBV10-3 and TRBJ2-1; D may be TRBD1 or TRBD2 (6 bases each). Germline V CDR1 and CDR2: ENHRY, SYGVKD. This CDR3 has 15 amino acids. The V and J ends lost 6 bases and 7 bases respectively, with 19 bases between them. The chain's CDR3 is CAIRTRGSKVNEQFF. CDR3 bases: TGTGCCATCAGGACTAGGGGGAGTAAGGTGAATGAGCAGTTCTTC.

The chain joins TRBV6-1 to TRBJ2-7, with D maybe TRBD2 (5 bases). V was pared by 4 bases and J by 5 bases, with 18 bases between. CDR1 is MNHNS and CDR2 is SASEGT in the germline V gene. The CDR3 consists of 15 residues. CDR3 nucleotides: TGTGCCAGCAGTGTGATGGCACTCCGGGGTGACGAGCAGTACTTC. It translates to CASSVMALRGDEQYF.

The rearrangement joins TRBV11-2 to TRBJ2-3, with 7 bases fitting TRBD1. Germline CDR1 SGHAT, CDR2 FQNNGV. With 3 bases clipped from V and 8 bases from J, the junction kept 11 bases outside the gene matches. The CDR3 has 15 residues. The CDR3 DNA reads TGTGCCAGCAGCTTTCGGGACAGTCGCATAGGTACGCAGTATTTT. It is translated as CASSFRDSRIGTQYF.

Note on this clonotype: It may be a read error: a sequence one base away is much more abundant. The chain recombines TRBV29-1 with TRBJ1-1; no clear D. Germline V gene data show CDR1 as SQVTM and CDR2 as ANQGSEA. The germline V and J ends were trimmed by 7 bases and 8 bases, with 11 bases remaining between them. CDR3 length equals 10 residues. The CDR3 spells CSAGPVEAFF. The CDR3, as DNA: TGCAGCGCCGGGCCAGTGGAAGCTTTCTTT.

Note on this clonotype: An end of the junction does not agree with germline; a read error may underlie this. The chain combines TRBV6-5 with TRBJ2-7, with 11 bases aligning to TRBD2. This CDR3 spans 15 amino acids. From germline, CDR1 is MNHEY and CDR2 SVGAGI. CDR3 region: CASSWTSGPTYEQHF. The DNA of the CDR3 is TGTGCAAGCAGTTGGACTAGCGGGCCTACCTACGAGCAGCACTTC.

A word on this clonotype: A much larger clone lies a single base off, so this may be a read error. CDR3 region: CASSPRAGEGSEQFF. The DNA of the CDR3 is TGTGCCAGCAGCCCGAGGGCAGGAGAGGGAAGTGAGCAGTTCTTC. The chain joins TRBV7-9 to TRBJ2-1; maybe TRBD2 (5 bases). The CDR3 sequence is 15 residues long. The V end lost 5 bases, the J end lost 9 bases, and 20 bases lay between the germline ends. The V gene's germline CDR1 is SEHNR and CDR2 FQNEAQ (reference sequence).

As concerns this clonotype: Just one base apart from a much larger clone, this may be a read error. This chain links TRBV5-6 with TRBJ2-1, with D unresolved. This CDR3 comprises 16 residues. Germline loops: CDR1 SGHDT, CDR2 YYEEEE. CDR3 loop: CASTLEGLSSYNEQFF. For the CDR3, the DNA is TGTGCCAGCACCTTGGAAGGGTTGAGCTCCTACAATGAGCAGTTCTTC.

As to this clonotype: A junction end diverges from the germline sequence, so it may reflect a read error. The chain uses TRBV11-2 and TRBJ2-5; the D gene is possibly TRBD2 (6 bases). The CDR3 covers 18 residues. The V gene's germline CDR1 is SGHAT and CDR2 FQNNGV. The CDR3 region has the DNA TGTGCCAGCAGCTTACGTCCTGGACTAATGGCGTACCAAGAGGCCCAGTACTTC. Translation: CASSLRPGLMAYQEAQYF. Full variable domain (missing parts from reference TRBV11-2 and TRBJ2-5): EAGVAQSPRYKIIEKRQSVAFWCNPISGHATLYWYQQILGQGPKLLIQFQNNGVVDDSQLPKDRFSAERLKGVDSTLKIQPAKLEDSAVYLCASSLRPGLMAYQEAQYFGPGTRLLVL.

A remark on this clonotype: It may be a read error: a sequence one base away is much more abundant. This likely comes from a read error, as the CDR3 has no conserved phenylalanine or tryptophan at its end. CDR3 region: CASSHRDSRNEQFY. The CDR3 DNA reads as TGTGCCAGCAGTCACCGGGACAGTCGCAATGAGCAGTTCTAC. The V and J genes are TRBV6-6 and TRBJ2-1; TRBD1 agrees at 7 bases. The V gene end was trimmed by 5 bases and the J gene end by 6 bases; junction bases not matched to a gene: 7. Per the germline V gene, CDR1 is MNHNY and CDR2 is SVGAGI (reference sequence). The CDR3 is 14 residues long.

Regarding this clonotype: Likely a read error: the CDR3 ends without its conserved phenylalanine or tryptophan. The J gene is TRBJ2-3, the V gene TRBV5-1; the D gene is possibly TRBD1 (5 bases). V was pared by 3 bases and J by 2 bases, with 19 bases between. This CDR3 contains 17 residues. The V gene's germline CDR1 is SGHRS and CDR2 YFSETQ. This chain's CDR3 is CASSSGARWGNTDTQYL. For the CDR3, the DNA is TGCGCCAGCAGCTCTGGGGCCAGATGGGGAAACACAGATACGCAGTATCTT.

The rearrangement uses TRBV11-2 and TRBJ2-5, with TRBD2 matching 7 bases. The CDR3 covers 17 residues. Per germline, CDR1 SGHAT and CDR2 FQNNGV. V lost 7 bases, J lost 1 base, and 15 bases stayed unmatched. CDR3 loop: CASNSPLGGRPQETQYF. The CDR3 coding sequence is TGTGCCAGCAACTCCCCCCTTGGCGGGAGACCCCAAGAGACCCAGTACTTC.

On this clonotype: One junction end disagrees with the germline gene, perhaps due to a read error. The CDR3 protein is CASSQLGTGVTDAQYF. As DNA, the CDR3 is TGCGCCAGCAGCCAGCTCGGAACAGGGGTTACAGATGCGCAGTATTTT. The chain employs TRBV4-1 and TRBJ2-3; TRBD1 matches 7 bases. Germline lookup yields CDR1 MGHRA and CDR2 YSYEKL. The CDR3 totals 16 residues.

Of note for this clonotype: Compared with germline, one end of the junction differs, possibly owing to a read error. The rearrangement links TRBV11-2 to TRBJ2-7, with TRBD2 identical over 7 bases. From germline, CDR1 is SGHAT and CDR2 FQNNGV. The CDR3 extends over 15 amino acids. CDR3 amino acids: CASSLGGSLLYEQYF. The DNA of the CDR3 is TGCGCCAGCAGCCTCGGCGGGAGTCTACTCTACGAGCAGTACTTC.

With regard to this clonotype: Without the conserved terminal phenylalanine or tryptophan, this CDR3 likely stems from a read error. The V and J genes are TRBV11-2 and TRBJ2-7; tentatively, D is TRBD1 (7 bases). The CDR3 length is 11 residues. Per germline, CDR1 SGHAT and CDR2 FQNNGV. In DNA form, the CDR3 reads TGTGTCAGCAGCTCAGGGGGGGAGCAGTACCTC. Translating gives CVSSSGGEQYL.

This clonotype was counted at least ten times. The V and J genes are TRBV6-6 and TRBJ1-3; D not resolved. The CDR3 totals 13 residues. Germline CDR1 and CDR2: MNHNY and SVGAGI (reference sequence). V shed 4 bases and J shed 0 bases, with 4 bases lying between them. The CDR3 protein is CASSFSSGNTIYF. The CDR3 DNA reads TGTGCCAGCAGTTTTAGCTCTGGAAACACCATATATTTT.

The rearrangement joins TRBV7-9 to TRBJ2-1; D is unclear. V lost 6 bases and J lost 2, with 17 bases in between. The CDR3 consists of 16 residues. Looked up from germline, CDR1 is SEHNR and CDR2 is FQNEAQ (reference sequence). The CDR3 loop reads CASRPPSGPAYNEQFF. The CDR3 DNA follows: TGTGCCAGCAGACCCCCTAGTGGGCCCGCCTACAATGAGCAGTTCTTC.

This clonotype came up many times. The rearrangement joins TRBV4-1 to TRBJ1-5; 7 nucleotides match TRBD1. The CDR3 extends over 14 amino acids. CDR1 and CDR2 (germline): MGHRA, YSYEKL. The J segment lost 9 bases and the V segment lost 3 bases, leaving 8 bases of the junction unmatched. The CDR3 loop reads CASSHRQGLGPQHF. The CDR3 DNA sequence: TGCGCCAGCAGCCACCGACAGGGTCTAGGGCCCCAGCATTTT.

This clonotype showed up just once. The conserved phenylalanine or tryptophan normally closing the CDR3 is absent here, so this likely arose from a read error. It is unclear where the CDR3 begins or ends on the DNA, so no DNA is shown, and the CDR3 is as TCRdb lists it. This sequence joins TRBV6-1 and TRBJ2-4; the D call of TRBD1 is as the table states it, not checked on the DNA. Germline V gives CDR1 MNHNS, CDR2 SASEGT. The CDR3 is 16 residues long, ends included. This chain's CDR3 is CASSPDRDRGINIQCI.

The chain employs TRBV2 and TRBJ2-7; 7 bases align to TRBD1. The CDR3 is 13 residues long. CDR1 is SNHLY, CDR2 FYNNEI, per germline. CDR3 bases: TGTGCGAGTGTCGGGACAGTTCACTACGAGCAGTACTTC. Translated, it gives CASVGTVHYEQYF.